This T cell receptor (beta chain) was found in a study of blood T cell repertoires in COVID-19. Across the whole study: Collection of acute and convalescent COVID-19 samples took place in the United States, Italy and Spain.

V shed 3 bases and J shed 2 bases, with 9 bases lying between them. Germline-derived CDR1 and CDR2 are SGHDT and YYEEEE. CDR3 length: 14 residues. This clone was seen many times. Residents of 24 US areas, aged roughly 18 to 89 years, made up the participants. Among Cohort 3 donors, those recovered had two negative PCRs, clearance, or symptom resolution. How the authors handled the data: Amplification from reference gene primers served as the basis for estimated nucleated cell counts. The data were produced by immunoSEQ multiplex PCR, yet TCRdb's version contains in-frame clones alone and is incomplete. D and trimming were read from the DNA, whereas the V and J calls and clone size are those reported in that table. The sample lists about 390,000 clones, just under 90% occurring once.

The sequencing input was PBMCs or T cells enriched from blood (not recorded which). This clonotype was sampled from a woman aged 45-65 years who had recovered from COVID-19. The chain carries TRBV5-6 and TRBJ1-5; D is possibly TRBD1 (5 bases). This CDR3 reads CASSSQAGNQPQHF. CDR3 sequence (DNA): TGTGCCAGCAGCTCACAGGCTGGCAATCAGCCCCAGCATTTT.